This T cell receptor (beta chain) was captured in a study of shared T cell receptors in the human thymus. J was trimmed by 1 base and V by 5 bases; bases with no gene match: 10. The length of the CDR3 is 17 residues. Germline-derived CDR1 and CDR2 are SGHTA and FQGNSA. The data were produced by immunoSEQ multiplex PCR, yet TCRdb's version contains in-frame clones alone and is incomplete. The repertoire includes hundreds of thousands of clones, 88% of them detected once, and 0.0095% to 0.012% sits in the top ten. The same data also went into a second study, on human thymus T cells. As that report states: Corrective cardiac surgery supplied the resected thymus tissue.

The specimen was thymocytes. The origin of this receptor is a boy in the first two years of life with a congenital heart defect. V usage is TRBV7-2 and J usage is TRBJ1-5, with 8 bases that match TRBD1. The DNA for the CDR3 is TGTGCCAGCAGCCCAGACAGGGGACCCCCGAGCAATCAGCCCCAGCATTTT. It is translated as CASSPDRGPPSNQPQHF.